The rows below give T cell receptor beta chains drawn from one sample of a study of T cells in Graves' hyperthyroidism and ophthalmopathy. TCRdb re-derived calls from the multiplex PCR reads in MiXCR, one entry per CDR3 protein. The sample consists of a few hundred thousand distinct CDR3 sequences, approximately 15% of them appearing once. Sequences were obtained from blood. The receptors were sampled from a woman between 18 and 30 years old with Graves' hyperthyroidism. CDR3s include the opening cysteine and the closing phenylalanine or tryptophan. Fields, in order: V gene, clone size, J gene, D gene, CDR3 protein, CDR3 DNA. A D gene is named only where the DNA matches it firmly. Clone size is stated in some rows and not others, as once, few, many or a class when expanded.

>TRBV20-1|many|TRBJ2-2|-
CSAEGQRAGELFF
TGCAGTGCAGAGGGACAACGGGCCGGGGAGCTGTTTTTT
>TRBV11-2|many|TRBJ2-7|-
CASSQNDKQYF
TGTGCCAGCAGCCAAAATGACAAGCAGTACTTC
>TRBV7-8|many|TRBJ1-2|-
CASSLDQGVLRGYTF
TGTGCCAGCAGCTTAGATCAGGGCGTCTTAAGGGGCTACACCTTC
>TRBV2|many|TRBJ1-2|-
CASRKDGEGYTF
TGTGCCAGCAGGAAGGATGGGGAAGGCTACACCTTC
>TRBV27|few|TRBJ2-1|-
CASSFPGNNEQFF
TGTGCCAGCAGTTTTCCAGGCAACAATGAGCAGTTCTTC
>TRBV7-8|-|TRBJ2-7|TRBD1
CASSLPQQGREQYF
TGTGCCAGCAGCTTACCCCAACAGGGGCGGGAGCAGTACTTC
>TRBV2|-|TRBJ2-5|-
CASLSGERVVTQYF
TGTGCCAGCCTCTCGGGGGAGCGGGTAGTGACCCAGTACTTC
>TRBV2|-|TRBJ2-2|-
CASCWTGNGELFF
TGTGCCAGCTGCTGGACTGGGAACGGGGAGCTGTTTTTT
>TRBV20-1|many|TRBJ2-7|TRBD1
CSARDRQGSYEQYF
TGCAGTGCTAGAGATCGACAGGGTTCCTACGAGCAGTACTTC
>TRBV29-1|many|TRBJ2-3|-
CSVASTRGGDTQYF
TGCAGCGTTGCGAGCACGCGGGGAGGAGATACGCAGTATTTT
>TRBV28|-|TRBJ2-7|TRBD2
CASSPRASGPISYEQYF
TGTGCCAGCAGTCCTAGGGCTAGCGGGCCGATCTCCTACGAGCAGTACTTC
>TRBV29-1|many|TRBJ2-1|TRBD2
CSVAGLAGGNPYNEQFF
TGCAGCGTTGCGGGACTAGCGGGAGGAAACCCCTACAATGAGCAGTTCTTC
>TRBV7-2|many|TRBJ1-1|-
CASSFQGSEAFF
TGTGCCAGCAGCTTCCAGGGGTCTGAAGCTTTCTTT
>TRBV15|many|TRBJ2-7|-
CATSKDAGTASYEQYF
TGTGCCACCAGCAAAGATGCCGGGACGGCCTCCTACGAGCAGTACTTC
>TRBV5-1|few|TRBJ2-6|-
CASSLGQNSGANVLTF
TGCGCCAGCAGCTTAGGACAGAACTCTGGGGCCAACGTCCTGACTTTC
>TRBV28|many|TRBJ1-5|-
CASVGPISNQPQHF
TGTGCCAGCGTAGGCCCAATTAGTAATCAGCCCCAGCATTTT
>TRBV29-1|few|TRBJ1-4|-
CSPHPRRGRPNEKLFF
TGCAGCCCCCACCCGAGGAGGGGAAGACCGAATGAAAAACTGTTTTTT
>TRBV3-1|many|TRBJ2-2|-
CASSHRTNTGELFF
TGTGCCAGCAGCCATAGGACGAACACCGGGGAGCTGTTTTTT
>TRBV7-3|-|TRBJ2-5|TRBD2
CASSLGSSGQETQYF
TGTGCCAGCAGCTTAGGTTCTAGCGGACAAGAGACCCAGTACTTC
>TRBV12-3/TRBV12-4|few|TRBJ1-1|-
CASTLSLGNTEAFF
TGTGCCAGCACGTTATCGTTGGGCAACACTGAAGCTTTCTTT
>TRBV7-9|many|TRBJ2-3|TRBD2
CASTVLTSGRADTQYF
TGTGCCAGCACCGTTTTGACTAGCGGGAGGGCAGATACGCAGTATTTT
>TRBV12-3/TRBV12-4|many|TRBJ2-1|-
CASTEVDRSSYNEQFF
TGTGCCAGCACCGAGGTGGACAGATCTTCCTACAATGAGCAGTTCTTC
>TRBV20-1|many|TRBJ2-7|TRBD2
CSARGTSGSYEQYF
TGCAGTGCTAGGGGGACTAGCGGCTCCTACGAGCAGTACTTC
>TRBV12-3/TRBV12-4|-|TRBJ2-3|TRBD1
CASSPPGTGGTDTQYF
TGTGCCAGCAGCCCCCCCGGGACAGGAGGCACAGATACGCAGTATTTT
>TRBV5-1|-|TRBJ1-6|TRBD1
CASSFGTADYNSPLHF
TGCGCCAGCAGCTTTGGGACAGCCGACTATAATTCACCCCTCCACTTT
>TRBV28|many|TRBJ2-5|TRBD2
CASSQEAGLGETQYF
TGTGCCAGCAGTCAGGAAGCGGGATTGGGCGAGACCCAGTACTTC
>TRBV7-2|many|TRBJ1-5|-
CASSFTTGSNQPQHF
TGTGCCAGCAGCTTTACTACAGGTTCGAATCAGCCCCAGCATTTT
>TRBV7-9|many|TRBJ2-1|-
CASSLDWPSSMALNEQFF
TGTGCCAGCAGCTTAGATTGGCCTAGCTCGATGGCCCTCAATGAGCAGTTCTTC
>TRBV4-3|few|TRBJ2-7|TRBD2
CASSQGSPGGPGEQYF
TGCGCCAGCAGCCAAGGCTCACCGGGAGGGCCGGGCGAGCAGTACTTC
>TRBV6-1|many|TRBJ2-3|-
CASSFEGGDTQYF
TGTGCCAGCAGCTTCGAGGGGGGGGATACGCAGTATTTT
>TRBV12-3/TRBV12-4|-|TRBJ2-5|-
CASSDAAKGVRETQYF
TGTGCCAGCAGTGATGCGGCGAAGGGAGTTCGCGAGACCCAGTACTTC
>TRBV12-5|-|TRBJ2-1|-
CASGLSDGYNEQFF
TGTGCTAGTGGCCTTAGCGACGGTTACAATGAGCAGTTCTTC
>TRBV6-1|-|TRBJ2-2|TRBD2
CASHHGGSTGELFF
TGTGCCAGCCATCACGGGGGGAGCACCGGGGAGCTGTTTTTT
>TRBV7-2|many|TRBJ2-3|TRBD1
CASSLVGGTGTADTQYF
TGTGCCAGCAGCTTAGTGGGAGGGACAGGGACAGCAGATACGCAGTATTTT
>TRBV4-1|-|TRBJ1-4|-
CASSQVSGIREKLFF
TGCGCCAGCAGCCAAGTCTCTGGGATTCGAGAAAAACTGTTTTTT
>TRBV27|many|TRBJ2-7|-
CASSYIGNEQYF
TGTGCCAGCAGTTATATAGGGAATGAGCAGTACTTC
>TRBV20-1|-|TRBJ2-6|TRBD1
CSAREGQVQTGANVLTF
TGCAGTGCTAGAGAAGGACAGGTCCAAACTGGGGCCAACGTCCTGACTTTC
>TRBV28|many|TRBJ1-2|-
CASSLVGGTYGYTF
TGTGCCAGCAGTTTGGTCGGCGGAACCTATGGCTACACCTTC
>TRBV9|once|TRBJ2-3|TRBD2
CASSVGLAAGDTQYF
TGTGCCAGCAGCGTAGGACTAGCGGCTGGAGATACGCAGTATTTT
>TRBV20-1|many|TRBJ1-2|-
CSAGVGGVEGYTF
TGCAGTGCTGGCGTGGGAGGGGTGGAAGGCTACACCTTC
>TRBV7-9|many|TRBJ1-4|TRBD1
CASSSTGGTNEKLFF
TGTGCCAGCAGCTCGACAGGGGGTACTAATGAAAAACTGTTTTTT
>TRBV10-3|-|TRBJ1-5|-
CAISESGGRQPQHF
TGTGCCATCAGTGAGTCCGGGGGGAGGCAGCCCCAGCATTTT
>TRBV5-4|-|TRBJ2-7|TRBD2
CASSLGLAAHYEQYF
TGTGCCAGCAGCCTTGGACTAGCGGCACACTACGAGCAGTACTTC
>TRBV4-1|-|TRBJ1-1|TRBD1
CASSQYPGQKVGNTEAFF
TGCGCCAGCAGCCAGTATCCGGGACAGAAGGTGGGGAACACTGAAGCTTTCTTT
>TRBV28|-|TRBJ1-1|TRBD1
CASSFARGLGNTEAFF
TGTGCCAGCAGTTTCGCCAGGGGGCTCGGGAACACTGAAGCTTTCTTT
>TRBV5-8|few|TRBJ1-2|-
CASSQVLTTLGGGYTF
TGCGCCAGCAGCCAAGTGTTGACAACCCTCGGGGGTGGCTACACCTTC
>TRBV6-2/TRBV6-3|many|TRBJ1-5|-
CASGTQGSNQPQHF
TGTGCCAGCGGTACGCAAGGAAGCAATCAGCCCCAGCATTTT